A selection of T cell receptor beta chains follows, all from one sample in a study of cytomegalovirus exposure and HLA in healthy donors. TCRdb keeps only in-frame clones here, not all; method: immunoSEQ multiplex PCR. Among 90,000 to 120,000 clones listed, over 65% were seen once. Input material: PBMCs. These receptors all come from a female donor in good health and CMV-seropositive. Each CDR3 is given with its conserved first and last residue. A D gene is named only where the DNA matches it firmly. Size tells how often a clone was seen (once, few, many) or the class of an expanded clone, and some rows leave it out.

clone_size	d_call	j_call	cdr3_length	v_call	cdr3_aa	cdr3_nt
-	-	TRBJ1-1	15	TRBV2	CASRWETGGNTEAFF	TGTGCCAGCAGATGGGAGACAGGTGGGAACACTGAAGCTTTCTTT
-	TRBD2	TRBJ2-7	16	TRBV27	CASSFRTSGRNSEQYF	TGTGCCAGCAGTTTTCGGACTAGCGGGAGGAACAGCGAGCAGTACTTC
-	TRBD1	TRBJ2-3	15	TRBV18	CASSRGTGGTDTQYF	TGTGCCAGCTCCCGCGGGACAGGGGGCACAGATACGCAGTATTTT
-	-	TRBJ1-5	15	TRBV29-1	CSVVWGTWGNQPQHF	TGCAGCGTTGTTTGGGGGACTTGGGGCAATCAGCCCCAGCATTTT
few	-	TRBJ2-1	17	TRBV27	CASSAGGGPSSYNEQFF	TGTGCCAGCAGCGCCGGAGGGGGCCCTAGCTCCTACAATGAGCAGTTCTTC
-	-	TRBJ2-3	13	TRBV14	CASSPRYTDTQYF	TGTGCCAGCAGCCCGAGATACACAGATACGCAGTATTTT
-	-	TRBJ1-2	13	TRBV5-1	CASSKDSFYGYTF	TGCGCCAGCAGCAAGGACAGTTTCTATGGCTACACCTTC
few	TRBD1	TRBJ1-2	15	TRBV5-1	CASSFDTGARGGYTF	TGCGCCAGCAGCTTTGACACAGGGGCCCGCGGTGGCTACACCTTC
-	-	TRBJ2-5	14	TRBV19	CASSIVRGSETQYF	TGTGCCAGTAGTATAGTAAGGGGTTCCGAGACCCAGTACTTC
-	-	TRBJ1-1	15	TRBV18	CASSFTDIGNTEAFF	TGTGCCAGCTCATTTACCGATATCGGGAACACTGAAGCTTTCTTT
-	TRBD1	TRBJ1-2	14	TRBV6-1	CASRTDAIDRAYTF	TGTGCCAGCAGAACGGACGCAATAGACAGGGCCTACACCTTC
-	-	TRBJ1-2	14	TRBV5-1	CASSSRGAGYGYTF	TGCGCCAGCAGCTCGCGGGGCGCAGGGTATGGCTACACCTTC
-	TRBD2	TRBJ2-5	18	TRBV7-8	CASSKVGASGSAGETQYF	TGTGCCAGCAGCAAGGTGGGGGCTAGCGGGAGCGCTGGGGAGACCCAGTACTTC
-	TRBD1	TRBJ2-3	15	TRBV9	CASNLQGAGTDTQYF	TGTGCCAGCAACCTACAGGGGGCTGGCACAGATACGCAGTATTTT
-	-	TRBJ2-5	15	TRBV10-3	CAISEYKRDQETQYF	TGTGCCATCAGTGAGTACAAGCGGGACCAAGAGACCCAGTACTTC
-	TRBD2	TRBJ2-6	18	TRBV5-5	CASSLGLAVNSGANVLTF	TGTGCCAGCAGCTTGGGGCTAGCGGTGAACTCTGGGGCCAACGTCCTGACTTTC
-	TRBD1	TRBJ2-2	14	TRBV7-3	CASSPNQGAGELFF	TGTGCCAGCAGCCCCAACCAGGGGGCCGGGGAGCTGTTTTTT
few	TRBD1	TRBJ1-1	15	TRBV30	CAWRSAGGVNTEAFF	TGTGCCTGGAGGTCGGCAGGGGGCGTGAACACTGAAGCTTTCTTT
-	-	TRBJ2-4	13	TRBV30	CAWSGGWKNIQYF	TGTGCCTGGAGTGGCGGGTGGAAAAACATTCAGTACTTC
-	-	TRBJ1-2	17	TRBV27	CASSPSSGTPSLYGYTF	TGTGCCAGCAGTCCCTCGTCCGGGACACCAAGCCTCTATGGCTACACCTTC
-	-	TRBJ2-5	15	TRBV19	CASSIERSGDETQYF	TGTGCCAGTAGTATAGAGCGTTCAGGGGACGAGACCCAGTACTTC
-	TRBD1	TRBJ2-7	13	TRBV2	CASSRDRAHEQYF	TGTGCCAGCAGTAGGGACAGGGCCCACGAGCAGTACTTC
-	TRBD1	TRBJ2-7	13	TRBV30	CASTGDSSYEQYF	TGTGCCTCGACAGGGGATAGCTCCTACGAGCAGTACTTC
-	-	TRBJ1-5	13	TRBV30	CAWSSGGGQPQHF	TGTGCCTGGAGTAGTGGGGGAGGGCAGCCCCAGCATTTT
-	-	TRBJ2-7	14	TRBV19	CASSMRTDSYEQYF	TGTGCCAGTAGTATGCGCACAGACTCCTACGAGCAGTACTTC
-	TRBD2	TRBJ2-7	16	TRBV5-6	CASSAGTSGSKGEQYF	TGTGCCAGCAGCGCAGGGACTAGCGGGAGCAAAGGCGAGCAGTACTTC
-	-	TRBJ2-5	14	TRBV25-1	CASSESTIRETQYF	TGTGCCAGCAGTGAATCAACTATCCGAGAGACCCAGTACTTC
-	-	TRBJ2-5	12	TRBV29-1	CSVEAGQETQYF	TGCAGCGTTGAGGCAGGTCAAGAGACCCAGTACTTC
-	TRBD1	TRBJ1-5	15	TRBV4-2	CASSQGARDSQPQHF	TGTGCCAGCAGCCAAGGTGCCAGGGACAGTCAGCCCCAGCATTTT
-	TRBD1	TRBJ1-5	16	TRBV4-1	CASSQTGTGRYQPQHF	TGCGCCAGCAGCCAGACCGGGACAGGGAGATATCAGCCCCAGCATTTT
-	-	TRBJ2-5	16	TRBV5-8	CASSPETGLRQETQYF	TGTGCCAGCAGCCCCGAGACAGGTTTACGCCAAGAGACCCAGTACTTC